These 8 T cell receptor beta chains share one sample of origin, sequenced in a study of metastatic and nonmetastatic thyroid tumors. TCRdb ran MiXCR on the PCR reads. Counted here are tens of thousands of clones, 14% to 15% occurring once; the ten biggest clones make up about 3.9%. All patients were untreated before thyroid surgery. The sample comprised blood. These receptors all stem from a female donor with papillary thyroid cancer or a benign thyroid nodule (not recorded which). Some clones in this sample may be carry-over from other donors' samples.

This clone was counted a few times. This could be a read error, since a much larger clone is one nucleotide away. The CDR3 loop reads CASTPETGGPANSPLHF. The CDR3 DNA is TGCGCCAGCACTCCAGAGACAGGGGGGCCTGCGAATTCACCCCTCCACTTT. J is TRBJ1-6 and V is TRBV5-1; TRBD1 agrees at 9 bases. The J segment lost 7 bases and the V segment lost 6 bases, leaving 14 bases of the junction unmatched. The CDR3 runs to 17 residues. CDR1 is SGHRS, CDR2 YFSETQ, per germline. Full variable domain (rest looked up from reference TRBV5-1 and TRBJ1-6): KAGVTQTPRYLIKTRGQQVTLSCSPISGHRSVSWYQQTPGQGLQFLFEYFSETQRNKGNFPGRFSGRQFSNSRSEMNVSTLELGDSALYLCASTPETGGPANSPLHFGNGTRLTVT.

Many counts were recorded for this clone. The V gene is TRBV6-1, the J gene TRBJ2-7; no clear D gene. CDR1 and CDR2 from the germline V gene are MNHNS and SASEGT. CDR3 length: 15 residues. V lost 0 bases to trimming and J lost 1 base, with 10 bases between them. The CDR3, as DNA: TGTGCCAGCAGTGAAGCGCCGGCAGAATCCTACGAGCAGTACTTC. This sequence encodes CASSEAPAESYEQYF.

This clone was seen ten or more times. The rearrangement links TRBV7-6 to TRBJ2-1; D remains ambiguous. Germline V gives CDR1 SGHVS, CDR2 FNYEAQ. V was trimmed by 5 bases and J by 9 bases, leaving 14 bases between them. The CDR3 extends over 13 amino acids. The CDR3 region has the DNA TGTGCCAGCAGCGATGAAGATGTGGGTGAGCAGTTCTTC. Protein: CASSDEDVGEQFF.

In this sample, this clone turned up many times. Other nucleotide sequences in the sample specify the same CDR3. CDR3 loop: CASQKGGPEDTQYF. CDR3 bases: TGTGCCAGCCAAAAGGGGGGGCCGGAAGATACGCAGTATTTT. The chain recombines TRBV11-2 with TRBJ2-3, with D perhaps matching TRBD2 (7 bases). The CDR3 runs 14 residues. Trimming stripped 8 bases from V and 5 bases from J, with 17 bases between. The germline V gene encodes CDR1 SGHAT and CDR2 FQNNGV.

In the case of this clone: This could be a read error, since a much larger clone is one nucleotide away. Additional DNA sequences in this sample encode the identical CDR3. The rearrangement uses TRBV15 and TRBJ1-1; D ambiguous. CDR1 and CDR2 from the germline V gene are LNHNV and YYDKDF (reference sequence). V dropped 5 bases and J dropped 2 bases, with 9 bases sitting between them. The CDR3 extends over 13 amino acids. CDR3: CATSGGPNTEAFF. In DNA, the CDR3 is TGTGCCACCAGCGGTGGACCAAACACTGAAGCTTTCTTT.

The sample holds many counts of this clone. The chain links TRBV27 to TRBJ2-6; D unclear. The CDR3 loop spans 15 amino acids. V was shortened by 4 bases and J by 3 bases, with 10 bases between the two germline ends. Germline V gives CDR1 MNHEY, CDR2 SMNVEV (reference sequence). As DNA, the CDR3 is TGTGCCAGCAGTTCTATCATCAATGGGGCCAACGTCCTGACTTTC. It codes for CASSSIINGANVLTF.

This clone was observed many times. The chain recombines TRBV28 with TRBJ1-4; D perhaps matches TRBD1 (5 bases). V lost 6 bases and J lost 8, with 19 bases in between. In germline, CDR1 is MDHEN, CDR2 SYDVKM. This CDR3 has 15 residues. The CDR3 DNA sequence: TGTGCCAGCAGCCCCCTTAGACAGATGGGGGAAAAACTGTTTTTT. Translating it yields CASSPLRQMGEKLFF.

On this clone itself: A much larger clonotype is one base distant, so this may be a read error. Additional DNA sequences in this sample encode the identical CDR3. The chain recombines TRBV18 with TRBJ2-7, with 11 bases aligning to TRBD1. Trimming cost V 3 bases and J 5 bases; bases outside gene matches: 3. This CDR3 comprises 14 residues. Germline CDR1 reads KGHSH; CDR2 reads LQKENI. CDR3 nucleotide sequence: TGTGCCAGCTCACCCGGGACAGGGGGGGACGAGCAGTACTTC. Its protein product is CASSPGTGGDEQYF. Complete variable domain (other parts from reference TRBV18 and TRBJ2-7): NAGVMQNPRHLVRRRGQEARLRCSPMKGHSHVYWYRQLPEEGLKFMVYLQKENIIDESGMPKERFSAEFPKEGPSILRIQQVVRGDSAAYFCASSPGTGGDEQYFGPGTRLTVT.